This T cell receptor (beta chain) was captured by sequencing in a study of shared clonotypes between healthy human individuals. With 3 bases removed from V and 3 bases from J, the gap between germline ends came to 10 bases. Germline-derived CDR1 and CDR2 are SGHKS and YYEKEE (reference sequence). The CDR3 spans 13 residues. Whole-study results and caveats: The study found approximately 5% of naive CD4 clonotypes shared across a handful of donors. Sampling involved blood alone; tissue repertoires likely differ.

The method was immunoSEQ multiplex PCR; TCRdb's version includes in-frame clones alone and lacks a portion of them. The sample has roughly 2.5 million clones, approximately 92% seen once. This clone was observed once. Its cognate antigen is unknown. This TCR derives from a man between 18 and 35 years old in good health. Sample: naive CD4+ T cells sorted from blood. Subset denoted: CD45RA+ positively selected. The rearrangement joins TRBV5-5 to TRBJ2-7; the D is unclear. The CDR3: CASSSRALYEQYF. In DNA, the CDR3 is TGTGCCAGCAGCTCCCGCGCGCTCTACGAGCAGTACTTC.